These T cell receptor beta chains were read from a single sample in a study of vaccination and CD4 T cells after COVID-19. These receptors are not linked to any known antigen. Each CDR3 protein gets one entry after TCRdb re-called the PCR reads with MiXCR. Among around 16,000 distinct CDR3 sequences listed, 45% to 60% were seen once. The specimen was CD4+ T cells from blood, cultured in vitro. Every receptor here comes from a human donor who had recovered from COVID-19. Each CDR3 is given with its conserved first and last residue. The order of the fields is D gene, J gene, clone size, V gene, CDR3 protein, CDR3 DNA. The D gene is left open where the match is weak. Not every row has a clone size; where given, it reads once, few, many or a size class.

d_gene: .; j_gene: TRBJ1-2; abundance: .; v_gene: TRBV19; CDR3aa: CASSIGGGGDGYTF; CDR3nt: TGTGCCAGTAGTATCGGCGGGGGGGGAGATGGCTACACCTTC
d_gene: .; j_gene: TRBJ1-2; abundance: few; v_gene: TRBV30; CDR3aa: CASDPGAGGYTF; CDR3nt: TGTGCCTCCGACCCGGGGGCGGGTGGCTACACCTTC
d_gene: .; j_gene: TRBJ1-5; abundance: few; v_gene: TRBV2; CDR3aa: CASRPGVSQPQHF; CDR3nt: TGTGCCAGCAGACCAGGGGTAAGTCAGCCCCAGCATTTT
d_gene: .; j_gene: TRBJ2-4; abundance: medium-sized; v_gene: TRBV30; CDR3aa: CAWSVRAGLRDIQYF; CDR3nt: TGTGCCTGGAGTGTACGAGCAGGGCTAAGAGACATTCAGTACTTC
d_gene: TRBD1; j_gene: TRBJ1-1; abundance: few; v_gene: TRBV19; CDR3aa: CASSGDRVNTEAFF; CDR3nt: TGTGCCAGTAGTGGGGACAGGGTGAACACTGAAGCTTTCTTT
d_gene: .; j_gene: TRBJ1-2; abundance: .; v_gene: TRBV28; CDR3aa: CASSGGARDYGYTF; CDR3nt: TGTGCCAGCAGTGGGGGGGCGCGGGACTATGGCTACACCTTC
d_gene: TRBD1; j_gene: TRBJ1-5; abundance: few; v_gene: TRBV20-1; CDR3aa: CSARVGTGIYQPQHF; CDR3nt: TGCAGTGCTAGAGTAGGGACAGGAATATATCAGCCCCAGCATTTT
d_gene: .; j_gene: TRBJ1-2; abundance: few; v_gene: TRBV7-9; CDR3aa: CASSLRGTTSGYTF; CDR3nt: TGTGCCAGCAGCTTAAGGGGGACAACTAGTGGCTACACCTTC
d_gene: TRBD1; j_gene: TRBJ2-5; abundance: .; v_gene: TRBV7-2; CDR3aa: CASSTGTVQETQYF; CDR3nt: TGTGCCAGCAGCACTGGGACAGTGCAAGAGACCCAGTACTTC
d_gene: TRBD1; j_gene: TRBJ1-5; abundance: .; v_gene: TRBV6-1; CDR3aa: CASEGLPRGNQPQHF; CDR3nt: TGTGCCAGTGAGGGCCTACCCAGGGGGAATCAGCCCCAGCATTTT
d_gene: TRBD2; j_gene: TRBJ2-3; abundance: .; v_gene: TRBV2; CDR3aa: CASSFNGREDTQYF; CDR3nt: TGTGCCAGCAGTTTTAACGGGAGGGAGGATACGCAGTATTTT
d_gene: .; j_gene: TRBJ1-1; abundance: .; v_gene: TRBV7-2; CDR3aa: CASSLWVPAEAFF; CDR3nt: TGTGCCAGCAGCTTATGGGTTCCCGCTGAAGCTTTCTTT
d_gene: .; j_gene: TRBJ1-1; abundance: .; v_gene: TRBV6-1; CDR3aa: CASSTLEGNTEAFF; CDR3nt: TGTGCCAGCAGTACCCTTGAGGGGAACACTGAAGCTTTCTTT
d_gene: .; j_gene: TRBJ1-5; abundance: medium-sized; v_gene: TRBV6-1; CDR3aa: CASSKPDKPSQHF; CDR3nt: TGTGCCAGCAGTAAACCCGACAAGCCGAGCCAGCATTTT
d_gene: .; j_gene: TRBJ1-2; abundance: .; v_gene: TRBV30; CDR3aa: CAWSEGGSTGYTF; CDR3nt: TGTGCCTGGAGTGAGGGGGGGTCGACGGGCTACACCTTC
d_gene: TRBD2; j_gene: TRBJ2-2; abundance: .; v_gene: TRBV6-5; CDR3aa: CASSSPSGTTGGELFF; CDR3nt: TGTGCCAGCAGTTCTCCCAGCGGGACCACCGGCGGGGAGCTGTTTTTT